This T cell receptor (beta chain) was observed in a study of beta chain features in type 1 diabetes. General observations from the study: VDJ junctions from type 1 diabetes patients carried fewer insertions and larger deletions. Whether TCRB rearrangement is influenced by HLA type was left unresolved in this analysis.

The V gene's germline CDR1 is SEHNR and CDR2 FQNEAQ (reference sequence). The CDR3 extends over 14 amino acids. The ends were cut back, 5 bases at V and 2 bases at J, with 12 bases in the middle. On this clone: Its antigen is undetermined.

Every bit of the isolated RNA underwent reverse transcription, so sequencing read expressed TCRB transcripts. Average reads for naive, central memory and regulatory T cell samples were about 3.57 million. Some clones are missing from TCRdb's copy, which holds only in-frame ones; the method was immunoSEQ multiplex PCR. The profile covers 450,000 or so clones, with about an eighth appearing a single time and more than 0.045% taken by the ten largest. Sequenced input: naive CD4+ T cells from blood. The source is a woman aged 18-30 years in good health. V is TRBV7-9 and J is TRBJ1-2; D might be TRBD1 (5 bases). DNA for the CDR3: TGTGCCAGCAGCGTGGGGCAGGAGAACTATGGCTACACCTTC. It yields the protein CASSVGQENYGYTF.